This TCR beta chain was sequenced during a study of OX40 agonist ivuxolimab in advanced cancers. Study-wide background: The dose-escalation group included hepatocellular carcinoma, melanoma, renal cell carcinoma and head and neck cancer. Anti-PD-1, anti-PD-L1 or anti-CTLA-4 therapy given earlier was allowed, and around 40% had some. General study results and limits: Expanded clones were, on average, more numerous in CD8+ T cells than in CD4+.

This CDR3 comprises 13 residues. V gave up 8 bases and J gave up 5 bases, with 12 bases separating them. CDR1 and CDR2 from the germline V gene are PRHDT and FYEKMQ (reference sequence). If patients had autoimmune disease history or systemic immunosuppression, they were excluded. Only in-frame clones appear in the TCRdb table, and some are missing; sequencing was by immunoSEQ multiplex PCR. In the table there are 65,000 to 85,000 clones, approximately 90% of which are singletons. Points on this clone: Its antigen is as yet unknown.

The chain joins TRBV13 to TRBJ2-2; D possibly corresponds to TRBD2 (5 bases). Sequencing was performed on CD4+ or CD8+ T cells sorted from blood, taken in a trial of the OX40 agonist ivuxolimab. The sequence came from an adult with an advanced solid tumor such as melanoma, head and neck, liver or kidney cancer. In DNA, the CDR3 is TGTGCCAGCGTTGAGGGTTTTACCGGGGAGCTGTTTTTT. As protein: CASVEGFTGELFF.